Listed below are T cell receptor beta chains from one sample, sequenced in a study of OX40 agonist ivuxolimab in advanced cancers. The assay was immunoSEQ multiplex PCR, and TCRdb's table has in-frame clones only and misses some. The table has 20,000 to 25,000 clones, under 90% seen once. The sample consisted of CD4+ or CD8+ T cells sorted from blood, taken in a trial of the OX40 agonist ivuxolimab. These receptors came from an adult with an advanced solid tumor such as melanoma, head and neck, liver or kidney cancer. CDR3s include the opening cysteine and the closing phenylalanine or tryptophan. Each record gives: V gene, clone size, CDR3 protein. Size is stated for part of the rows, as once, few or many counts, or as a class when the clone is expanded.

TRBV5-6	-	CASSLGTLNEQFF
TRBV27	-	CASSLTGWDGYTF
TRBV15	once	CATSRHYGVGDRQETQYF
TRBV7-9	-	CASSLSGELLDGYTF
TRBV13	-	CASSLTRASSSHGYTF
TRBV13	once	CVSSFTGNSKNIQYF
TRBV5-5	medium-sized	CASSFGTGEYTIYF
TRBV14	-	CASSQVTGFYNEQFF
TRBV5-6	once	CASRPTGEETQYF
TRBV2	-	CASSPGPNYEQYF
TRBV11-2	-	CASSLAGLNTEAFF
TRBV7-8	-	CASSLTEGRTEQYF
TRBV20-1	-	CSASPSGGYTF
TRBV20-1	-	CSARLADTQYF
TRBV13	-	CASSLGDGNEKLFF
TRBV4-3	-	CASSQDRGLSGANVLTF
TRBV13	-	CASSERGTETYEQYF
TRBV2	-	CASSEFRSSEAFF
TRBV5-5	-	CASSSRDYEQYF
TRBV4-1	-	CASSPEELRGTEAFF
TRBV27	-	CASSFSWYYEQFF
TRBV11-2	-	CASSLALPTGVANEKLFF
TRBV5-6	-	CASSLGQAEAFF
TRBV27	-	CASSFGGLNTEAFF
TRBV7-8	-	CASSFSISNTEAFF
TRBV10-3	-	CAITTGPNTEAFF
TRBV7-2	few	CASSFTENNEQFF
TRBV5-3	-	CARSLRLRWLHEQYF
TRBV29-1	-	CSVRPRGMNTEAFF
TRBV4-3	-	CASSQDPTGLMNSPLHF
TRBV11-3	-	CASSLEPPGGSYNEQFF
TRBV4-1	once	CASSPQLAGVYEQYF
TRBV28	-	CASSFSSVQYEQYF
TRBV6-6	-	CATLKQGASEAFF
TRBV14	-	CASSQDHSRTNYGYTF
TRBV25-1	-	CASSDRYEQYF
TRBV6-5	-	CASSRWDTWRKQYF
TRBV9	-	CASSATGIAEAFF
TRBV6-4	-	CASSEAGDTGELFF
TRBV11-2	-	CASSHDTDVVGAYNEQFF
TRBV4-1	few	CASSQDPRPYEQYF
TRBV7-2	once	CASSLARNQPQHF
TRBV4-3	-	CASSQVELQGNSGANVLTF